This T cell receptor beta chain was sequenced in a study of shared clonotypes between healthy human individuals. Germline V gives CDR1 SGHTA, CDR2 FQGNSA. Trimming took 7 bases from V and 4 from J; bases not matched to a gene: 5. This CDR3 has 14 amino acids. Study results and limitations: Shared clonotypes: 4.5% to 6.5% naive CD4, around 3.5% naive CD8, around 2.2% memory CD4, about 0.41% memory CD8.

The split of CD4+ cells yielded CD45RA+ naive and CD45RA-negative memory subsets. In the case of this clone: Its antigen is unidentified.

Method: immunoSEQ multiplex PCR; TCRdb's copy keeps in-frame clones and lacks some. The table has approximately 1,500,000 clones, around 98% seen once. This chain connects TRBV7-2 to TRBJ1-5, with TRBD1 matching over 9 bases. Sample: naive CD4+ T cells sorted from blood. Regarding subset: CD45RA+ positively selected. The source of this sequence is a young man in good health. In DNA, the CDR3 is TGTGCCAGCACCAAGGGACAGGGAAATCAGCCCCAGCATTTT. This encodes CASTKGQGNQPQHF.